This TCR beta chain is drawn from a study of OX40 agonist ivuxolimab in advanced cancers. This CDR3 spans 18 amino acids. CDR1 and CDR2 (germline): SGHTA, FQGNSA. Trimming at V came to 0 bases and at J to 4 bases, leaving 11 bases not matched to a gene. Measured with immunoSEQ multiplex PCR; TCRdb has only the in-frame clones, and not every one. The table records some 55,000 clones, 80% of them present only once. The sequence derives from an adult with an advanced solid tumor such as melanoma, head and neck, liver or kidney cancer. The sequenced sample was CD4+ or CD8+ T cells sorted from blood, obtained in a trial of the OX40 agonist ivuxolimab. The chain has TRBV7-2 and TRBJ2-7; 11 bases match TRBD2. The CDR3 region has the DNA TGTGCCAGCAGCTTAGCGGGTAGTAGCGGGGGGGTAAGGTACGAGCAGTACTTC. Its translation is CASSLAGSSGGVRYEQYF.